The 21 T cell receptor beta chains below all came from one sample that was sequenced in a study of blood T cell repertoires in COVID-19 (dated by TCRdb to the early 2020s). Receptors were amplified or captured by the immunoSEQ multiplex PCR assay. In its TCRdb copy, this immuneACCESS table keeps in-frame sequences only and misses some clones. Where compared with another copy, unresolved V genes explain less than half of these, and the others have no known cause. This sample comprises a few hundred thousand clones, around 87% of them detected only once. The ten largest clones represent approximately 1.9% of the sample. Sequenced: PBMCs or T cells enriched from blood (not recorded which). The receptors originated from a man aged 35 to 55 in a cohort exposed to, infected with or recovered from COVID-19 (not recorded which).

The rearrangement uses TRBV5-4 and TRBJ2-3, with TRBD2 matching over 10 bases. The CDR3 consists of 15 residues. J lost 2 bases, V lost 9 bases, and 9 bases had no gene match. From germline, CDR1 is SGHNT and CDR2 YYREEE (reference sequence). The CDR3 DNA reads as TGTGCCACCCAGGGAACTAGCGGGGTCACAGATACGCAGTATTTT. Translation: CATQGTSGVTDTQYF.

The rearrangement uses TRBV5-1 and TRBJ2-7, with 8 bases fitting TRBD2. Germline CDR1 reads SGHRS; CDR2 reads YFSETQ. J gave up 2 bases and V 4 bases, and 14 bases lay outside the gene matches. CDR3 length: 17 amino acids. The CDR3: CASSPGWGREDPYEQYF. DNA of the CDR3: TGCGCCAGCAGCCCCGGTTGGGGGCGGGAGGACCCCTACGAGCAGTACTTC.

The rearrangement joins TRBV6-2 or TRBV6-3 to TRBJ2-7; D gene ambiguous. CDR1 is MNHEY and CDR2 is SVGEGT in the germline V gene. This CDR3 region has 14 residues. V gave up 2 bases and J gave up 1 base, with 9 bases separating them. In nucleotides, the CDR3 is TGTGCCAGCAGTTACCGTCTTTCGTCCTACGAGCAGTACTTC. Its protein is CASSYRLSSYEQYF.

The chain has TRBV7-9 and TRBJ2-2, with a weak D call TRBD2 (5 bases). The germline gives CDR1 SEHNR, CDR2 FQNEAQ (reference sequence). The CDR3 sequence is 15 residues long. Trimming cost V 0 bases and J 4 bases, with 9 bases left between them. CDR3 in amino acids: CASSLAGARTGELFF. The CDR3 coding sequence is TGTGCCAGCAGCTTAGCGGGAGCTCGCACCGGGGAGCTGTTTTTT.

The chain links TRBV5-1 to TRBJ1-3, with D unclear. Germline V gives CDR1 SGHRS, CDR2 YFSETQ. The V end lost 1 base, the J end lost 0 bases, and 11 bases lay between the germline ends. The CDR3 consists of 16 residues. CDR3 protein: CASSLMDSISGNTIYF. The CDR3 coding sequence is TGCGCCAGCAGCTTGATGGACTCGATCTCTGGAAACACCATATATTTT.

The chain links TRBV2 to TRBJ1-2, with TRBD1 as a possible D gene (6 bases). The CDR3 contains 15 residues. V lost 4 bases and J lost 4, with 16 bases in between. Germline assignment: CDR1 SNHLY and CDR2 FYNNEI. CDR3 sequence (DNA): TGTGCCAGCAGTGTTCGGACAGTTACCTTCTATGGCTACACCTTC. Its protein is CASSVRTVTFYGYTF.

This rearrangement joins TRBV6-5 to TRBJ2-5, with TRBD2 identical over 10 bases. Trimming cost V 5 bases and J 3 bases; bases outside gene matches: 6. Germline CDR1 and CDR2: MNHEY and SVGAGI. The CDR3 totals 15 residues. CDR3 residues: CASSRDLAGEETQYF. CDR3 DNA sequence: TGTGCCAGCAGTCGAGATCTAGCGGGGGAAGAGACCCAGTACTTC.

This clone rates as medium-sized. DNA for the CDR3: TGCGCCAGCATCGGTTTAAGTGACACAAACTACGAGCAGTACTTC. As protein: CASIGLSDTNYEQYF. The rearrangement links TRBV10-2 to TRBJ2-7; D gene unclear. Per germline, CDR1 WSHSY and CDR2 SAAADI. The V end was cut by 7 bases, the J end by 3 bases, with 19 bases between. CDR3 size: 15 residues.

The CDR3 region has the DNA TGTGCCAGCAGCGTAGATGGTAGCGAAAGGGCCCAGTACTTC. Translating gives CASSVDGSERAQYF. The chain joins TRBV9 to TRBJ2-5; D perhaps matches TRBD2 (5 bases). The V gene lost 0 bases and the J gene lost 9 bases, with 15 bases spanning the gap. CDR1 is SGDLS and CDR2 is YYNGEE in the germline V gene. The CDR3 extends over 14 amino acids.

CDR3 bases: TGTGCCAGCGCCGGGACAGGGGACTACGAGCAGTACTTC. Its protein product is CASAGTGDYEQYF. The genes are TRBV7-9 and TRBJ2-7; the match to TRBD1 covers 10 bases. J gave up 3 bases and V 8 bases, and 4 bases lay outside the gene matches. The CDR3 has 13 amino acids. Germline CDR1 and CDR2: SEHNR and FQNEAQ (reference sequence). Drawing the rest from reference TRBV7-9 and TRBJ2-7, the complete variable domain is DTGVSQNPRHKITKRGQNVTFRCDPISEHNRLYWYRQTLGQGPEFLTYFQNEAQLEKSRLLSDRFSAERPKGSFSTLEIQRTEQGDSAMYLCASAGTGDYEQYFGPGTRLTVT.

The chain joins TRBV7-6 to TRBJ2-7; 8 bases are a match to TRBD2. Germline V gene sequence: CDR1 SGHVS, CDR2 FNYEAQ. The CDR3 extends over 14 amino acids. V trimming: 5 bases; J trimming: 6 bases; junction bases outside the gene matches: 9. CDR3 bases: TGTGCCAGCAGCCTCCCTGGACTAGCTTCCGAGCAGTACTTC. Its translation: CASSLPGLASEQYF. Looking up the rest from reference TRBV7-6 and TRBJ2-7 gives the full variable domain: GAGVSQSPRYKVTKRGQDVALRCDPISGHVSLYWYRQALGQGPEFLTYFNYEAQQDKSGLPNDRFSAERPEGSISTLTIQRTEQRDSAMYRCASSLPGLASEQYFGPGTRLTVT.

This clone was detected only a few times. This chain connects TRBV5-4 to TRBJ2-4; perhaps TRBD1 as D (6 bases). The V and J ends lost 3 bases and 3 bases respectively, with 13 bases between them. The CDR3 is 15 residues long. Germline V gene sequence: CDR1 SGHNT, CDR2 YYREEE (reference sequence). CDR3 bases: TGTGCCAGCAGCTCGCCCTCGGACAGCAAAAACATTCAGTACTTC. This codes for CASSSPSDSKNIQYF.

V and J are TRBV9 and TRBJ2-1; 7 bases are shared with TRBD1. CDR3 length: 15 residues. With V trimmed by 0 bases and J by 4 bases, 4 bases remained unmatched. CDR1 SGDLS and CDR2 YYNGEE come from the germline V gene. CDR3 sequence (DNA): TGTGCCAGCAGCGTAGCTACGGGACAGTACAATGAGCAGTTCTTC. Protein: CASSVATGQYNEQFF.

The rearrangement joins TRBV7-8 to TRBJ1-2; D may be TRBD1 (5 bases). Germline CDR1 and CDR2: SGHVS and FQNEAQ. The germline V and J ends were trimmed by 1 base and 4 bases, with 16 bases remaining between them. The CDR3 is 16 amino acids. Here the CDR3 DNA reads TGTGCCAGCAGCTTAGTTAAGGGCGGCGGGGGCTATGGCTACACCTTC. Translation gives CASSLVKGGGGYGYTF.

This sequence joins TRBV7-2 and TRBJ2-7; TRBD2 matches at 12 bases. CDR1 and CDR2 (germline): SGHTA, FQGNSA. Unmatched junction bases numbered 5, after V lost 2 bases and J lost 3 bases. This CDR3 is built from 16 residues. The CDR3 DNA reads TGTGCCAGCAGCTTAACCCTAGCGGGAGGGTACTACGAGCAGTACTTC. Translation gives CASSLTLAGGYYEQYF.

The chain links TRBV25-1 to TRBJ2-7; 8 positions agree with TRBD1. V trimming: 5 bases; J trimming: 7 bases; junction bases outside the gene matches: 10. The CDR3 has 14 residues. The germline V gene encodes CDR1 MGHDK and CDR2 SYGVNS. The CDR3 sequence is CASSPGQGIEEQYF. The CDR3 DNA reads TGTGCCAGCAGTCCCGGACAGGGAATAGAGGAGCAGTACTTC.

CDR3 nucleotides: TGTGCCAGCAGCCAAGGCAATGGACTTCGTGGAAATTCACCCCTCCACTTT. Protein sequence: CASSQGNGLRGNSPLHF. V and J are TRBV3-1 (or the pseudogene TRBV3-2) and TRBJ1-6; D gene ambiguous. The CDR3 loop spans 17 amino acids. Trimming stripped 1 base from V and 7 bases from J, with 17 bases between. The germline CDR1 and CDR2 sequences are LGHDT and YNNKEL (reference sequence).

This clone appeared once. The CDR3 coding sequence is TGTGCCAGCTCACACGGACAAGTTTCCTACGAGCAGTACTTC. This codes for CASSHGQVSYEQYF. This chain links TRBV18 with TRBJ2-7, with D possibly TRBD1 on 5 matching bases. The V end lost 4 bases, the J end lost 1 base, and 11 bases lay between the germline ends. The CDR3 is made up of 14 amino acids. The germline CDR1 and CDR2 sequences are KGHSH and LQKENI.

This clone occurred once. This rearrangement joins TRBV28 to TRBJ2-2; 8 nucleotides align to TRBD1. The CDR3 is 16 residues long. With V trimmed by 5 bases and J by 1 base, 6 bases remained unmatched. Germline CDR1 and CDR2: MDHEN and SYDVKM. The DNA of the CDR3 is TGTGCCAGCAGTCAATACGGGACAGGGAACACCGGGGAGCTGTTTTTT. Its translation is CASSQYGTGNTGELFF.

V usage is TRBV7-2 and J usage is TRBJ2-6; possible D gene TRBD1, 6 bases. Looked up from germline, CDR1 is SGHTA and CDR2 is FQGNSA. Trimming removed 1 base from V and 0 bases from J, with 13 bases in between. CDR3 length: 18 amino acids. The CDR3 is CASSLGTGSSSGANVLTF. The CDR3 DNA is TGTGCCAGCAGCTTAGGCACAGGGAGTAGCTCTGGGGCCAACGTCCTGACTTTC.

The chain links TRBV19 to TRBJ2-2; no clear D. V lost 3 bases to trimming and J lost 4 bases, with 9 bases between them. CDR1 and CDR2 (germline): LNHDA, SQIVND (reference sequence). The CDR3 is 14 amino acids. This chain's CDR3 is CASSITPATGELFF. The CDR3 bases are TGTGCCAGTAGTATTACACCCGCCACCGGGGAGCTGTTTTTT.